The TCR beta chain described here comes from a study of response to subunit inactivated influenza vaccine. A note on this clonotype: Its target is unknown.

TCRdb recomputed calls from the RT-PCR reads with MiXCR, one row per CDR3 protein. The data show approximately 680,000 distinct CDR3 sequences, about a sixth seen once. The study, taken as a whole, reports: Authors suggested few new T cells are recruited by each seasonal influenza vaccination.

The germline V gene has CDR1 MNHEY and CDR2 SMNVEV (reference sequence). The CDR3 has 13 residues. Trimming removed 8 bases from V and 7 bases from J, with 12 bases in between. The TCR comes from a man aged 45 to 65 who received an inactivated influenza vaccine. Sequenced here: PBMCs from blood, sampled approximately 12 days after vaccination. The chain recombines TRBV27 with TRBJ1-6; no clear D gene. The CDR3 region is CASRWGTNSPLHF. As DNA, the CDR3 is TGTGCCAGCCGTTGGGGAACCAATTCACCCCTCCACTTT.